The rows below give T cell receptor beta chains drawn from one sample of a study of cytomegalovirus exposure and HLA in healthy donors. The protocol was immunoSEQ multiplex PCR, while the TCRdb copy is restricted to in-frame clones and leaves out a portion. The sample yields some 170,000 clones, approximately 87% seen once. The sample consisted of PBMCs. These receptors all come from a woman in her 30s in good health and CMV-seronegative. The CDR3 runs from the conserved cysteine through the conserved F or W. A D gene is named only where the DNA matches it firmly. Clone size is stated in some rows and not others, as once, few, many or a class when expanded.

abundance: -
v_gene: TRBV7-9
d_gene: TRBD1
j_gene: TRBJ2-1
len: 17
CDR3aa: CASSFDRGRVGFNEQFF
CDR3nt: TGTGCCAGCAGCTTCGACAGGGGGCGCGTCGGGTTCAATGAGCAGTTCTTC

abundance: -
v_gene: TRBV7-7
d_gene: -
j_gene: TRBJ2-1
len: 16
CDR3aa: CASSLAPRSSYNEQFF
CDR3nt: TGTGCCAGCAGCTTAGCTCCAAGGAGCTCCTACAATGAGCAGTTCTTC

abundance: few
v_gene: TRBV5-6
d_gene: TRBD1
j_gene: TRBJ1-1
len: 15
CDR3aa: CASSLGRGSYTEAFF
CDR3nt: TGTGCCAGCAGCTTGGGCAGGGGGTCGTACACTGAAGCTTTCTTT

abundance: once
v_gene: TRBV6-5
d_gene: TRBD1
j_gene: TRBJ2-7
len: 15
CDR3aa: CASSLGQGWSYEQYF
CDR3nt: TGTGCCAGCAGCTTAGGACAGGGGTGGTCCTACGAGCAGTACTTC

abundance: -
v_gene: TRBV20-1
d_gene: -
j_gene: TRBJ2-1
len: 11
CDR3aa: CSASFDNEQFF
CDR3nt: TGCAGTGCTAGTTTCGACAATGAGCAGTTCTTC

abundance: few
v_gene: TRBV6-4
d_gene: TRBD1
j_gene: TRBJ2-2
len: 15
CDR3aa: CASSAGTGNTGELFF
CDR3nt: TGTGCCAGCAGTGCCGGGACAGGGAACACCGGGGAGCTGTTTTTT

abundance: -
v_gene: TRBV6-5
d_gene: -
j_gene: TRBJ1-3
len: 15
CDR3aa: CASSYQRNSGNTIYF
CDR3nt: TGTGCCAGCAGTTACCAGCGGAACTCTGGAAACACCATATATTTT

abundance: -
v_gene: TRBV6-5
d_gene: TRBD1
j_gene: TRBJ2-2
len: 15
CDR3aa: CASTPSQGAAGELFF
CDR3nt: TGTGCCAGCACTCCTTCGCAGGGGGCAGCCGGGGAGCTGTTTTTT

abundance: -
v_gene: TRBV7-2
d_gene: -
j_gene: TRBJ2-1
len: 13
CDR3aa: CASSLPRLGEQFF
CDR3nt: TGTGCCAGCAGCTTACCGCGACTAGGGGAGCAGTTCTTC

abundance: -
v_gene: TRBV4-1
d_gene: -
j_gene: TRBJ1-5
len: 18
CDR3aa: CASSQVGLGDPSNQPQHF
CDR3nt: TGCGCCAGCAGCCAAGTGGGCCTCGGGGATCCTAGCAATCAGCCCCAGCATTTT

abundance: -
v_gene: TRBV19
d_gene: -
j_gene: TRBJ1-1
len: 13
CDR3aa: CASSIGPNTEAFF
CDR3nt: TGTGCCAGTAGTATTGGGCCGAACACTGAAGCTTTCTTT

abundance: -
v_gene: TRBV9
d_gene: -
j_gene: TRBJ1-6
len: 14
CDR3aa: CASSVVRVDSPLHF
CDR3nt: TGTGCCAGCAGCGTAGTGAGGGTGGATTCACCCCTCCACTTT

abundance: -
v_gene: TRBV30
d_gene: TRBD2
j_gene: TRBJ2-1
len: 14
CDR3aa: CAWNEGLVVNEQFF
CDR3nt: TGTGCCTGGAATGAGGGACTAGTGGTCAATGAGCAGTTCTTC

abundance: -
v_gene: TRBV5-6
d_gene: -
j_gene: TRBJ2-7
len: 12
CDR3aa: CASSPGSSKQYF
CDR3nt: TGTGCCAGCAGCCCCGGCTCTAGCAAGCAGTACTTC

abundance: -
v_gene: TRBV4-2
d_gene: -
j_gene: TRBJ1-1
len: 17
CDR3aa: CASSQELSGIMNTEAFF
CDR3nt: TGTGCCAGCAGCCAAGAACTCTCCGGGATTATGAACACTGAAGCTTTCTTT

abundance: -
v_gene: TRBV4-2
d_gene: TRBD1
j_gene: TRBJ1-2
len: 14
CDR3aa: CASSSRQGPGGYTF
CDR3nt: TGTGCCAGCAGCTCCCGACAGGGCCCGGGCGGCTACACCTTC

abundance: -
v_gene: TRBV5-6
d_gene: -
j_gene: TRBJ2-2
len: 16
CDR3aa: CASSLDPRLVAGELFF
CDR3nt: TGTGCCAGCAGCTTGGATCCCAGACTAGTAGCCGGGGAGCTGTTTTTT

abundance: -
v_gene: TRBV29-1
d_gene: -
j_gene: TRBJ1-1
len: 13
CDR3aa: CSVDGGVYTEAFF
CDR3nt: TGCAGCGTTGACGGGGGGGTCTACACTGAAGCTTTCTTT

abundance: -
v_gene: TRBV5-1
d_gene: TRBD2
j_gene: TRBJ2-6
len: 16
CDR3aa: CASSFAGGSGANVLTF
CDR3nt: TGCGCCAGCAGCTTTGCGGGGGGCTCTGGGGCCAACGTCCTGACTTTC

abundance: -
v_gene: TRBV7-6
d_gene: -
j_gene: TRBJ2-7
len: 14
CDR3aa: CASSLGPGVSEQYF
CDR3nt: TGTGCCAGCAGCTTAGGGCCGGGGGTCTCCGAGCAGTACTTC

abundance: -
v_gene: TRBV6-5
d_gene: TRBD1
j_gene: TRBJ1-1
len: 14
CDR3aa: CASSYETGYTEAFF
CDR3nt: TGTGCCAGCAGTTACGAGACAGGGTACACTGAAGCTTTCTTT

abundance: -
v_gene: TRBV2
d_gene: TRBD1
j_gene: TRBJ1-1
len: 13
CDR3aa: CASQIGGNTEAFF
CDR3nt: TGTGCCAGCCAGATAGGGGGCAACACTGAAGCTTTCTTT